This T cell receptor beta chain came from a study of blood T cell repertoires in COVID-19. Only in-frame clones appear in the TCRdb table, and some are missing; sequencing was by immunoSEQ multiplex PCR. The sample consists of 200,000 to 300,000 clones, more than 75% of them appearing once. The CDR3 has 16 amino acids. Per germline, CDR1 LNHDA and CDR2 SQIVND (reference sequence). Trimming took off 1 base at V and 4 bases at J, with 16 bases between the two ends. Sequenced sample: peripheral blood. The source is a woman between 50 and 59 years old with acute or convalescent COVID-19. The V gene is TRBV19, the J gene TRBJ1-1, with a weak D call TRBD1 (5 bases). The CDR3 region has the DNA TGTGCCAGTAGTATAGGGGGCGGGGGAAGTCGCACTGAAGCTTTCTTT. It specifies CASSIGGGGSRTEAFF.